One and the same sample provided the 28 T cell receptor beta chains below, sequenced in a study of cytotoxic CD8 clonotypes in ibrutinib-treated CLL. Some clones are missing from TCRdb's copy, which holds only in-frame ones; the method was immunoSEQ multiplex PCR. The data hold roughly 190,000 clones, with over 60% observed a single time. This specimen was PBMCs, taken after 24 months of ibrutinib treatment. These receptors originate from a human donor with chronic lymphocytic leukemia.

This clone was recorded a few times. The CDR3 here is CASNSPMNTEAFF. The CDR3 nucleotides read TGTGCCAGCAATTCGCCGATGAACACTGAAGCTTTCTTT. V gene TRBV6-6 combines with J gene TRBJ1-1; D gene uncertain. Trimming cost V 7 bases and J 0 bases, with 9 bases left between them. Germline V gene sequence: CDR1 MNHNY, CDR2 SVGAGI (reference sequence). This CDR3 has 13 residues.

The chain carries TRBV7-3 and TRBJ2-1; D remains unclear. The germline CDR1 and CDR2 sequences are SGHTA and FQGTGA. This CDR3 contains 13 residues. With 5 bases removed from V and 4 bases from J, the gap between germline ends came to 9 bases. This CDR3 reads CASSPGPYNEQFF. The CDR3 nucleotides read TGTGCCAGCAGCCCCGGGCCTTACAATGAGCAGTTCTTC.

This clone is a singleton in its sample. CDR3 in amino acids: CATSRAFLSPGELFF. The CDR3, as DNA: TGTGCCACCAGCAGAGCCTTTTTATCACCCGGGGAGCTGTTTTTT. The chain recombines TRBV15 with TRBJ2-2; no clear D gene. The V end lost 1 base, the J end lost 6 bases, and 12 bases lay between the germline ends. Germline values: CDR1 LNHNV, CDR2 YYDKDF (reference sequence). This CDR3 contains 15 residues.

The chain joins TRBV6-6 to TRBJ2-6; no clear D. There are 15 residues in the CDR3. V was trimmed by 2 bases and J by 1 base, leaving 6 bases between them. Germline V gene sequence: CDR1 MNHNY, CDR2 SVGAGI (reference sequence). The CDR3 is CASSYGSSGANVLTF. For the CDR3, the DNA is TGTGCCAGCAGTTACGGATCGTCTGGGGCCAACGTCCTGACTTTC.

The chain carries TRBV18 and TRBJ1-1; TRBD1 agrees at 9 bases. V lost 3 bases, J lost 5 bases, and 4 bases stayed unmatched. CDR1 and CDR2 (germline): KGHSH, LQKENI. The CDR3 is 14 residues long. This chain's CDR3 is CASSPRTGETEAFF. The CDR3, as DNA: TGTGCCAGCTCACCTCGGACAGGGGAGACTGAAGCTTTCTTT.

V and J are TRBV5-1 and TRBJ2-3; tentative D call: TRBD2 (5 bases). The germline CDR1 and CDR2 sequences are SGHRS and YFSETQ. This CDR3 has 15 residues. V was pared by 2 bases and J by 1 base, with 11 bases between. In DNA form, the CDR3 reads TGCGCCAGCAGCTTTGGTAATAGCGGCACAGATACGCAGTATTTT. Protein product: CASSFGNSGTDTQYF.

The CDR3 reads CASSPDRESYNEQFF. CDR3 bases: TGTGCCAGCAGCCCGGACAGGGAATCCTACAATGAGCAGTTCTTC. The chain couples TRBV11-3 to TRBJ2-1; 8 bases are a match to TRBD1. The J segment lost 1 base and the V segment lost 5 bases, leaving 4 bases of the junction unmatched. The CDR3 loop spans 15 amino acids. Looked up from germline, CDR1 is SGHNT and CDR2 is YENEEA. Variable domain in full (rest from reference TRBV11-3 and TRBJ2-1): EAGVVQSPRYKIIEKKQPVAFWCNPISGHNTLYWYLQNLGQGPELLIRYENEEAVDDSQLPKDRFSAERLKGVDSTLKIQPAELGDSAVYLCASSPDRESYNEQFFGPGTRLTVL.

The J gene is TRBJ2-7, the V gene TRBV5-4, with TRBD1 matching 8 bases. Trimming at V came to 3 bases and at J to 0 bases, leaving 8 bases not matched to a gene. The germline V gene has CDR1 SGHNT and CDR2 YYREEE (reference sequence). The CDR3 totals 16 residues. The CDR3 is CASSSMGQENSYEQYF. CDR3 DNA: TGTGCCAGCAGCTCGATGGGACAGGAAAACTCCTACGAGCAGTACTTC.

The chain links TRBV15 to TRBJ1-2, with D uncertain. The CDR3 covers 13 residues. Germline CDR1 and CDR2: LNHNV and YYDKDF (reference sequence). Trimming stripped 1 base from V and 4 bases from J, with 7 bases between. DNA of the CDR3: TGTGCCACCAGCAGAGGAGGAATCTATGGCTACACCTTC. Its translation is CATSRGGIYGYTF.

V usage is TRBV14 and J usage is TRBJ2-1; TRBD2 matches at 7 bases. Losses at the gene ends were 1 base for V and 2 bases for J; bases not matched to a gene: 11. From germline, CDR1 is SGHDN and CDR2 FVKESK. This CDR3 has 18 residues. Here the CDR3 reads CASSQGSPSGVPYNEQFF. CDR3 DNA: TGTGCCAGCAGCCAAGGTTCCCCTAGCGGAGTCCCCTACAATGAGCAGTTCTTC.

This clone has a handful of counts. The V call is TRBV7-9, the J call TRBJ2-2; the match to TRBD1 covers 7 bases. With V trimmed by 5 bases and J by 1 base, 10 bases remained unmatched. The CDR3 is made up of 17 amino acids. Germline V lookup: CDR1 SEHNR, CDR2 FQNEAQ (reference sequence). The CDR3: CASSDPLTGKNTGELFF. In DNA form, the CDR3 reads TGTGCCAGCAGCGACCCCCTGACAGGGAAGAACACCGGGGAGCTGTTTTTT.

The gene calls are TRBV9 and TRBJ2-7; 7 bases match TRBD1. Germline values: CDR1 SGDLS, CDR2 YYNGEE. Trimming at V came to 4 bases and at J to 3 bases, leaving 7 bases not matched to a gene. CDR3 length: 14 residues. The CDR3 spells CASSPGGSHYEQYF. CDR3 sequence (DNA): TGTGCCAGCAGCCCAGGGGGTAGCCACTACGAGCAGTACTTC.

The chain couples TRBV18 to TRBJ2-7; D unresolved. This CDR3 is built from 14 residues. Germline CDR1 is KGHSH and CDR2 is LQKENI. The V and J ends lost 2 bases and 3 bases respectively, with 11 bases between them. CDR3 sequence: CASSPEVPSYEQYF. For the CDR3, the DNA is TGTGCCAGCTCACCAGAAGTCCCTAGCTACGAGCAGTACTTC.

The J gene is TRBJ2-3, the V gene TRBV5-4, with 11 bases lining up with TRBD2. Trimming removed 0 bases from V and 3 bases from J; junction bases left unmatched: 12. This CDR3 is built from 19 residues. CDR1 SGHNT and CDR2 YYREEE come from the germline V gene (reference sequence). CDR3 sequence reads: CASSLVLAGVPSGTDTQYF. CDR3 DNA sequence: TGTGCCAGCAGCTTGGTACTAGCGGGAGTCCCATCGGGGACAGATACGCAGTATTTT.

Here the CDR3 DNA reads TGTGCCAGCAGTGAAATAACAGGGAGCGAGCAGTACTTC. It specifies CASSEITGSEQYF. The chain links TRBV2 to TRBJ2-7; TRBD1 might be the D (6 bases). Trimming removed 2 bases from V and 6 bases from J, with 11 bases in between. Per the germline V gene, CDR1 is SNHLY and CDR2 is FYNNEI. This CDR3 contains 13 residues.

CDR3 DNA sequence: TGTGCCAGCAGCCGACGGGGACTAGCGGTCCAAGAGACCCAGTACTTC. This codes for CASSRRGLAVQETQYF. The V gene is TRBV7-2, the J gene TRBJ2-5, with 11 bases identical to TRBD2. Losses at the gene ends were 5 bases for V and 1 base for J; bases not matched to a gene: 6. CDR1 SGHTA and CDR2 FQGNSA come from the germline V gene. The CDR3 has 16 amino acids.

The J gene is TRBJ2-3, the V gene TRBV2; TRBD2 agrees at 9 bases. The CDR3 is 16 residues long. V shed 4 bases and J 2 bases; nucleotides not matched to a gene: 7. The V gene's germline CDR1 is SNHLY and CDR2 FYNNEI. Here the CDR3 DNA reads TGTGCCAGCAGTGGGCGTAGCGGGAGCTCCACAGATACGCAGTATTTT. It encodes CASSGRSGSSTDTQYF.

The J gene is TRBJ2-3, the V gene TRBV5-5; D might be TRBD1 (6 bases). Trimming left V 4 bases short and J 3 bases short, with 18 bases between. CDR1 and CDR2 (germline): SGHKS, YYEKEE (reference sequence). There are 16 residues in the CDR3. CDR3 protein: CASSPIGTPGTDTQYF. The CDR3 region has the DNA TGTGCCAGCAGCCCAATCGGGACACCCGGGACAGATACGCAGTATTTT.

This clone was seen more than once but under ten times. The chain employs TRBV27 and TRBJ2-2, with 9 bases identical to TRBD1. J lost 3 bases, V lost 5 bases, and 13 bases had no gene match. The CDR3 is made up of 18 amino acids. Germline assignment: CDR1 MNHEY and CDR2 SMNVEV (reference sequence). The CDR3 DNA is TGTGCCAGCAGTCCACAGTCCGGGACAGGGACGGACACCGGGGAGCTGTTTTTT. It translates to CASSPQSGTGTDTGELFF.

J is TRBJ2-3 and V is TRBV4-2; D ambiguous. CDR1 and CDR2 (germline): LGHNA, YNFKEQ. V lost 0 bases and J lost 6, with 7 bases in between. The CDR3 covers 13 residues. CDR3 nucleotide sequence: TGTGCCAGCAGCCAAGACGCGTGGGATACGCAGTATTTT. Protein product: CASSQDAWDTQYF.

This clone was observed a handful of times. Here the CDR3 DNA reads TGTGCCAGCAGTCGGGCCGTTCTGCAGCATTTT. This gives the protein CASSRAVLQHF. The chain combines TRBV28 with TRBJ1-5; no firm D call. The CDR3 has 11 amino acids. From germline, CDR1 is MDHEN and CDR2 SYDVKM. V gave up 5 bases and J gave up 13 bases, with 12 bases separating them.

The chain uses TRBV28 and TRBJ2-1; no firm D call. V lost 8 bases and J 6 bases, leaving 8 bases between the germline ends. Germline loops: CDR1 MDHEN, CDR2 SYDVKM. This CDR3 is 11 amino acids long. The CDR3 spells CASARRNEQFF. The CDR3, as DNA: TGTGCCAGCGCCAGACGCAATGAGCAGTTCTTC.

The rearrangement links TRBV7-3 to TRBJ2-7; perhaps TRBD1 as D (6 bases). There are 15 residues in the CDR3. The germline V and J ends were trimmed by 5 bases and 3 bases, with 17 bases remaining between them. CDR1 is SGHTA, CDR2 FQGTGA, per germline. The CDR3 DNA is TGTGCCAGCAGCCCTCTACCCACAGGGTACTACGAGCAGTACTTC. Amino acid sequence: CASSPLPTGYYEQYF.

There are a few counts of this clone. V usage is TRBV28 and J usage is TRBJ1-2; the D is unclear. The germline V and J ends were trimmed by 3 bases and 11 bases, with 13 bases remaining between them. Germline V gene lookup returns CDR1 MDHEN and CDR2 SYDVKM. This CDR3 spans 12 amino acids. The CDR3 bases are TGTGCCAGCAGTTTGCCCCTGGGAATATACACCTTC. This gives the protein CASSLPLGIYTF.

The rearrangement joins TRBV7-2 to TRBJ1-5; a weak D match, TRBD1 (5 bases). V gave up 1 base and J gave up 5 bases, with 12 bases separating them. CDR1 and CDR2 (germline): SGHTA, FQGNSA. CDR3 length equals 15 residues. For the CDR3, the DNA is TGTGCCAGCAGCTTAGTTGGGGGATCCCATCAGCCCCAGCATTTT. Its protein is CASSLVGGSHQPQHF.

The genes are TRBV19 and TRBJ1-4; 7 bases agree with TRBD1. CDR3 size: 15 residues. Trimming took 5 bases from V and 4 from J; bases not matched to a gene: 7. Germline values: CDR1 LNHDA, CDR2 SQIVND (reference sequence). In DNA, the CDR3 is TGTGCCAGTAGTCCGGGGACAGCAAATAATGAAAAACTGTTTTTT. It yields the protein CASSPGTANNEKLFF.

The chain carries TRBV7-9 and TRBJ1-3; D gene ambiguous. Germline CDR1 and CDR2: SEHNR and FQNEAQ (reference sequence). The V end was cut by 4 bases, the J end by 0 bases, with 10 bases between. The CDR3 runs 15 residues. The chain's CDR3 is CASSYDGGSGNTIYF. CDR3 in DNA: TGTGCCAGCAGCTACGACGGAGGCTCTGGAAACACCATATATTTT. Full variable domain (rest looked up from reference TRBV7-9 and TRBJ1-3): DTGVSQNPRHKITKRGQNVTFRCDPISEHNRLYWYRQTLGQGPEFLTYFQNEAQLEKSRLLSDRFSAERPKGSFSTLEIQRTEQGDSAMYLCASSYDGGSGNTIYFGEGSWLTVV.

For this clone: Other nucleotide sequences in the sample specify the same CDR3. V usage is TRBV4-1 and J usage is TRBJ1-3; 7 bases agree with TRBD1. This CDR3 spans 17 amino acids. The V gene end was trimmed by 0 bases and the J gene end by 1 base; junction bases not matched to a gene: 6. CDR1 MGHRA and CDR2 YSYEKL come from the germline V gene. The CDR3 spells CASSQDPPGGSGNTIYF. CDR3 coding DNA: TGCGCCAGCAGCCAAGATCCCCCAGGGGGTTCTGGAAACACCATATATTTT.